This T cell receptor beta chain was recovered during a study of cytomegalovirus exposure and HLA in healthy donors. Overall study results and limits: Rarity marked most TCR sequences, yet some public TCRs occurred in many donors.

Sequencing used immunoSEQ multiplex PCR; TCRdb keeps in-frame clones, though not all of them. This sample has about 110,000 clones, with under 97% found just once. About this clone itself: Its antigen is unknown.

The receptor's source is a woman aged 18-29 years in good health and CMV-seronegative. The specimen was PBMCs.

This CDR3 is CASSVDSGGTDTQYF. In DNA form, the CDR3 reads TGTGCCAGCAGTGTAGATAGCGGGGGAACAGATACGCAGTATTTT. This chain uses TRBV6-1 with TRBJ2-3, with 9 bases fitting TRBD2. Trimming removed 4 bases from V and 3 bases from J; junction bases left unmatched: 5. The length of the CDR3 is 15 residues. From germline, CDR1 is MNHNS and CDR2 SASEGT.